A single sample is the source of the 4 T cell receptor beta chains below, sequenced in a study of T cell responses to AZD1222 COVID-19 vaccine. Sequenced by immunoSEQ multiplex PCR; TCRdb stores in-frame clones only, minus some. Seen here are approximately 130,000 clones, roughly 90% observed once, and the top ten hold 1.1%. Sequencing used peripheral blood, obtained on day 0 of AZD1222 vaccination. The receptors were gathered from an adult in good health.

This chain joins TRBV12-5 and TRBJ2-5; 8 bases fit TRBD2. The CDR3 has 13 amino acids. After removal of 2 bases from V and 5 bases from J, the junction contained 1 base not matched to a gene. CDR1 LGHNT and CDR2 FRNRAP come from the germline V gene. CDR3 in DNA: TGTGCTAGTGGTTTGAGCGGGAGTGAGACCCAGTACTTC. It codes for CASGLSGSETQYF.

CDR3 DNA sequence: TGTGCCAGCTCACGGGGCAGAACGGACCTAAACGAGCAGTACTTC. Encoded protein: CASSRGRTDLNEQYF. V is TRBV18 and J is TRBJ2-7, with a tentative D call TRBD1 (5 bases). The CDR3 covers 15 residues. Germline V gene sequence: CDR1 KGHSH, CDR2 LQKENI. The germline V and J ends were trimmed by 4 bases and 5 bases, with 18 bases remaining between them.

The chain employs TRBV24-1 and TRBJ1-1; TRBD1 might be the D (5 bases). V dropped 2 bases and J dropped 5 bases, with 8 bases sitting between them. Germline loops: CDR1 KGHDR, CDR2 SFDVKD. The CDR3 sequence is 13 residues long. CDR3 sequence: CATSDSGATEAFF. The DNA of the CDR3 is TGTGCCACCAGTGATTCCGGGGCTACTGAAGCTTTCTTT.

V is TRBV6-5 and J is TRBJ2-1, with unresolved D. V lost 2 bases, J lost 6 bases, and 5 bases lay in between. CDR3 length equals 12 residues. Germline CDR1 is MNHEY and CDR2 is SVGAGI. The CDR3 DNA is TGTGCCAGCAGTTACAGTGGCAATGAGCAGTTCTTC. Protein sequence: CASSYSGNEQFF.